This T cell receptor (beta chain) is from a study of T-cell reconstitution after alpha-beta-depleted transplantation in children. General study results and limits: Approximately two months post-transplant, alpha-beta T cells reportedly originated from several hundred expanded graft clones. By one year post-transplant, T-cell counts and diversity largely arose from T cells that were newly produced. Certain patients had high TCRbeta diversity at day 60, and it came from recipient T cells and thymic progenitors that survived.

This CDR3 is 16 amino acids long. J was trimmed by 9 bases and V by 2 bases; bases with no gene match: 10. Germline V lookup: CDR1 MNHEY, CDR2 SVGEGT. This clonotype was recorded many times. The antigen is unknown. It was with unique molecular identifiers that the TCRbeta library was prepared. TCRdb re-called the PCR reads through MiXCR, storing one row per CDR3 protein. The sample shows 400,000 to 550,000 distinct CDR3 sequences, 10% to 13% of them seen only once. The chain couples TRBV6-2 or TRBV6-3 to TRBJ2-1, with 10 bases fitting TRBD1. This TCR was recovered from a child aged 2 to 10 with inherited bone marrow failure, due to receive a stem cell transplant. The input for sequencing was PBMCs, taken before TCRalphabeta/CD19-depleted stem cell transplant. CDR3 sequence reads: CASSYPRDRGGIEQFF. CDR3 bases: TGTGCCAGCAGTTACCCTAGGGACAGGGGAGGAATTGAGCAGTTCTTC.